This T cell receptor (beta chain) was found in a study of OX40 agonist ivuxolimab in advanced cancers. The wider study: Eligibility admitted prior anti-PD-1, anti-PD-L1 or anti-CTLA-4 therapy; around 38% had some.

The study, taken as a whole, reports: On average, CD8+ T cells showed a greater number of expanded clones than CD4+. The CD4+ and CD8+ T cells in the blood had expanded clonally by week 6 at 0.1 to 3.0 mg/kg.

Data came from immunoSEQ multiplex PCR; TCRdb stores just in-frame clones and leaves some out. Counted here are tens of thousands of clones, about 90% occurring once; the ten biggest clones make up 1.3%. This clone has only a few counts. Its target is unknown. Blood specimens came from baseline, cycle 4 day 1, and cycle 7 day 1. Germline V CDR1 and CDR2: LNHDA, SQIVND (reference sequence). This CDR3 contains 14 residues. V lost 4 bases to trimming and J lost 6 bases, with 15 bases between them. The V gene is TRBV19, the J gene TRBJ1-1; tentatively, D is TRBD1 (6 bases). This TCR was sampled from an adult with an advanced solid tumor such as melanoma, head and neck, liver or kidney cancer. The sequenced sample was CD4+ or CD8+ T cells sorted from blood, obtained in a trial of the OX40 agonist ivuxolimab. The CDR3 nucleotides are TGTGCCAGTAGTAGGAGTGGGGGCGACCCTGAAGCTTTCTTT. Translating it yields CASSRSGGDPEAFF. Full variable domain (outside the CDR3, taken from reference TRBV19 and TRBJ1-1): DGGITQSPKYLFRKEGQNVTLSCEQNLNHDAMYWYRQDPGQGLRLIYYSQIVNDFQKGDIAEGYSVSREKKESFPLTVTSAQKNPTAFYLCASSRSGGDPEAFFGQGTRLTVV.